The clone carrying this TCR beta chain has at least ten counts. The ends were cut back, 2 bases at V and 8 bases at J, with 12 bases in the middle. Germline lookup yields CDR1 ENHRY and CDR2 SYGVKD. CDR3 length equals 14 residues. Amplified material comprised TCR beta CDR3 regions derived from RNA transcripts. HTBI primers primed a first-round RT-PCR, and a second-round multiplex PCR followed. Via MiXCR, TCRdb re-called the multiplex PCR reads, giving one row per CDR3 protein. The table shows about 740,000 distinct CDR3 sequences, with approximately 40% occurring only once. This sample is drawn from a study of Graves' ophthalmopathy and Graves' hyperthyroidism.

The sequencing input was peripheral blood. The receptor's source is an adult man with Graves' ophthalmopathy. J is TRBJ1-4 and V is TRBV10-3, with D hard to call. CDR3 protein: CAISENRELEKLFF. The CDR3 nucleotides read TGTGCCATCAGTGAGAACAGAGAGCTCGAAAAACTGTTTTTT.